The 14 T cell receptor beta chains below come from one sample, sequenced in a study of cytomegalovirus exposure and HLA in healthy donors. PCR employed 60 Vbeta and 13 Jbeta primers. The protocol was immunoSEQ multiplex PCR, while the TCRdb copy is restricted to in-frame clones and leaves out a portion. The repertoire holds approximately 150,000 clones, with 75% to 85% as singletons. The sequenced material came from PBMCs. These receptors were taken from a woman in her 40s in good health and CMV-seropositive.

The V gene is TRBV9, the J gene TRBJ2-7, with D maybe TRBD2 (6 bases). V shed 4 bases and J shed 7 bases, with 18 bases lying between them. This CDR3 is built from 14 residues. Germline-derived CDR1 and CDR2 are SGDLS and YYNGEE. The DNA of the CDR3 is TGTGCCAGCAGCCCCTCGGGGCGGGATGGGGAGCAGTACTTC. It is translated as CASSPSGRDGEQYF.

The chain employs TRBV2 and TRBJ2-7; weak D call: TRBD1 (6 bases). Trimming cost V 6 bases and J 2 bases, with 17 bases left between them. Germline assignment: CDR1 SNHLY and CDR2 FYNNEI. The CDR3 spans 15 residues. The CDR3 DNA is TGTGCCAGCAGGACAGGAGCCTTGGGGCCCTACGAGCAGTACTTC. Translation: CASRTGALGPYEQYF.

The chain links TRBV9 to TRBJ1-4, with D tentatively TRBD1 (5 bases). V lost 0 bases and J 5 bases, leaving 14 bases between the germline ends. This CDR3 is 16 amino acids long. Germline CDR1 reads SGDLS; CDR2 reads YYNGEE. In nucleotides, the CDR3 is TGTGCCAGCAGCGTAGCCCCGAATCAGGGAAATGAAAAACTGTTTTTT. Translation gives CASSVAPNQGNEKLFF.

This chain uses TRBV5-1 with TRBJ1-1, with TRBD1 as a possible D gene (5 bases). Looked up from germline, CDR1 is SGHRS and CDR2 is YFSETQ. CDR3 length equals 14 residues. Trimming removed 5 bases from V and 4 bases from J, with 15 bases in between. CDR3 protein: CASSPESGGTEAFF. DNA of the CDR3: TGCGCCAGCAGTCCGGAGTCGGGGGGCACTGAAGCTTTCTTT.

This chain joins TRBV7-2 and TRBJ2-5; D may be TRBD1 (6 bases). V dropped 0 bases and J dropped 5 bases, with 13 bases sitting between them. Looked up from germline, CDR1 is SGHTA and CDR2 is FQGNSA. The CDR3 has 15 amino acids. As DNA, the CDR3 is TGTGCCAGCAGCTTAGCGCCCCATAGGGGGGAGACCCAGTACTTC. Its translation: CASSLAPHRGETQYF.

This clone turned up a few times. The chain carries TRBV7-7 and TRBJ1-2; 9 nucleotides line up with TRBD1. The CDR3 has 14 amino acids. Germline CDR1 reads SSHAT; CDR2 reads FNYEAQ (reference sequence). With V trimmed by 6 bases and J by 6 bases, 8 bases remained unmatched. Here the CDR3 DNA reads TGTGCCAGCAGTTCGGGACAGGGTATGGATGGCTACACCTTC. Translated, it gives CASSSGQGMDGYTF.

The sample holds a few counts of this clone. The chain carries TRBV6-1 and TRBJ2-7, with 7 bases fitting TRBD2. Trimming took 6 bases from V and 1 from J; bases not matched to a gene: 9. The germline CDR1 and CDR2 sequences are MNHNS and SASEGT. CDR3 size: 15 residues. The CDR3 bases are TGTGCCAGCAGCGACCTTGCTAGCGGATCCTACGAGCAGTACTTC. This encodes CASSDLASGSYEQYF.

In its sample, this clone was seen a few times. The V and J genes are TRBV9 and TRBJ1-6; 9 nucleotides line up with TRBD1. The CDR3 contains 16 residues. V gave up 3 bases and J gave up 4 bases; unmatched junction bases: 5. Germline CDR1 is SGDLS and CDR2 is YYNGEE. As DNA, the CDR3 is TGTGCCAGCAGCGCCCGGGACAGGGTTTATAATTCACCCCTCCACTTT. This encodes CASSARDRVYNSPLHF.

The V call is TRBV19, the J call TRBJ2-5; D is undetermined. Judging by the DNA end, TRBJ2-7 fits better; the J call may be wrong. The CDR3 has 15 residues. CDR1 and CDR2 (germline): LNHDA, SQIVND (reference sequence). CDR3 loop: CASSTTWAADYEQYF. CDR3 bases: TGTGCCAGTAGTACCACCTGGGCCGCAGACTACGAGCAGTACTTC.

This rearrangement joins TRBV7-9 to TRBJ1-1, with D unresolved. Germline loops: CDR1 SEHNR, CDR2 FQNEAQ (reference sequence). Trimming took off 3 bases at V and 4 bases at J, with 12 bases between the two ends. This CDR3 has 14 residues. The CDR3 is CASSLAGGVTEAFF. The CDR3 DNA is TGTGCCAGCAGCTTGGCGGGTGGTGTCACTGAAGCTTTCTTT.

The V call is TRBV5-1, the J call TRBJ2-5; 11 bases are a match to TRBD2. CDR1 and CDR2 (germline): SGHRS, YFSETQ. Germline trimming cut 4 bases from V and 5 bases from J; bases unmatched to any gene: 7. This CDR3 has 15 amino acids. This CDR3 is CASSLPTSGGETQYF. As DNA, the CDR3 is TGCGCCAGCAGCCTTCCAACTAGCGGGGGTGAGACCCAGTACTTC.

This chain links TRBV25-1 with TRBJ2-2; D is uncertain. CDR1 is MGHDK, CDR2 SYGVNS, per germline. CDR3 length: 13 residues. The V gene lost 5 bases and the J gene lost 3 bases, with 7 bases spanning the gap. CDR3 DNA sequence: TGTGCCAGCAGTCTAACCGACACCGGGGAGCTGTTTTTT. It translates to CASSLTDTGELFF.

The chain combines TRBV25-1 with TRBJ1-2; D perhaps matches TRBD1 (6 bases). The length of the CDR3 is 11 residues. Trimming removed 6 bases at V and 5 bases at J, with 7 bases between. CDR1 and CDR2 (germline): MGHDK, SYGVNS. In DNA, the CDR3 is TGTGCCAGCAGACAGGGATATGGCTACACCTTC. Amino acids: CASRQGYGYTF.

The chain combines TRBV13 with TRBJ2-3; 8 bases align to TRBD2. The germline V gene has CDR1 PRHDT and CDR2 FYEKMQ (reference sequence). The CDR3 has 18 amino acids. The V gene end was trimmed by 5 bases and the J gene end by 0 bases; junction bases not matched to a gene: 13. CDR3 residues: CASSVTSGVGASTDTQYF. DNA of the CDR3: TGTGCCAGCAGCGTTACTAGCGGAGTTGGGGCTAGCACAGATACGCAGTATTTT.